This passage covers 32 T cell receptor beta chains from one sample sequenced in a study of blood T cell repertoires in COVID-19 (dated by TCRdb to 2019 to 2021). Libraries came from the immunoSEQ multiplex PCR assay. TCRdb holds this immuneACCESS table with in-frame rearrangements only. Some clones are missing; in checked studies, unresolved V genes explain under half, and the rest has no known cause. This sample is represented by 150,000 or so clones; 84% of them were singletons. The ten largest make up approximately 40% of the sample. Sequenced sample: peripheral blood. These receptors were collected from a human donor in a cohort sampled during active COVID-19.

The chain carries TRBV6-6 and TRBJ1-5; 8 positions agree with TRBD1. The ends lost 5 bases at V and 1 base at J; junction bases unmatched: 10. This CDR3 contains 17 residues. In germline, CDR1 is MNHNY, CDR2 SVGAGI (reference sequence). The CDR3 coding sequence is TGTGCCAGCAGTCTTGGACAGGGAACGTTAAGCAATCAGCCCCAGCATTTT. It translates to CASSLGQGTLSNQPQHF.

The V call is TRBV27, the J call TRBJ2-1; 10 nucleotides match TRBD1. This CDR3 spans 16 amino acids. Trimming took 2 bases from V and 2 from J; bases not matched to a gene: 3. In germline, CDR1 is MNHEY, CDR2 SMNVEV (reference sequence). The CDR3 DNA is TGTGCCAGCAGTTTAATTGGGACAGGGGCCTACAATGAGCAGTTCTTC. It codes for CASSLIGTGAYNEQFF.

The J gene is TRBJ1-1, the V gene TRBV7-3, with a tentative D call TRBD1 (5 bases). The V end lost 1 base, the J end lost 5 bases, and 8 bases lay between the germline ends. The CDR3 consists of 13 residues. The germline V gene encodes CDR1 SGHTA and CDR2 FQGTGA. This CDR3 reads CASSLSGTTEAFF. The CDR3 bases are TGTGCCAGCAGCTTAAGTGGGACTACTGAAGCTTTCTTT.

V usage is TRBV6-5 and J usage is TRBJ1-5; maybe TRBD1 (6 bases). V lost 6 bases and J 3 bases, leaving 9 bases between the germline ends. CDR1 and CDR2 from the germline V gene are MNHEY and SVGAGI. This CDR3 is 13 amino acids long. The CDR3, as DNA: TGTGCCAGCAGGGACAGACCCAATCAGCCCCAGCATTTT. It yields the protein CASRDRPNQPQHF.

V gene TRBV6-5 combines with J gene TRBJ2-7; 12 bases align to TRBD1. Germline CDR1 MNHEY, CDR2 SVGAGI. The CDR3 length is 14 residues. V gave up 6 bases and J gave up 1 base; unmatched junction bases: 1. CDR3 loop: CASRGQGASYEQYF. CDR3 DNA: TGTGCCAGCAGGGGACAGGGGGCGTCCTACGAGCAGTACTTC.

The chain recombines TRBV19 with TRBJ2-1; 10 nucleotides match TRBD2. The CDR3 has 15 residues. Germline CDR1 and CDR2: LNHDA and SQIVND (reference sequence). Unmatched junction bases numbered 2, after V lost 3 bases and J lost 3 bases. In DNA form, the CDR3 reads TGTGCCAGTAGTATCGGACTAGCGGACTACAATGAGCAGTTCTTC. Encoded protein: CASSIGLADYNEQFF.

This chain's CDR3 is CASRERGVETQYF. For the CDR3, the DNA is TGTGCCAGCAGGGAGCGGGGGGTAGAGACCCAGTACTTC. The chain recombines TRBV3-1 (or the pseudogene TRBV3-2) with TRBJ2-5; 9 positions match TRBD2. In germline, CDR1 is LGHDT, CDR2 YNNKEL (reference sequence). After removal of 6 bases from V and 4 bases from J, the junction contained 3 bases not matched to a gene. The CDR3 contains 13 residues.

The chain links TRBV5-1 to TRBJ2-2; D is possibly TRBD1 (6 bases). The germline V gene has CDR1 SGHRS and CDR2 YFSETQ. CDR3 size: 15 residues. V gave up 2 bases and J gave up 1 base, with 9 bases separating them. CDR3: CASSLQGQNTGELFF. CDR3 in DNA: TGCGCCAGCAGCTTACAGGGCCAGAACACCGGGGAGCTGTTTTTT. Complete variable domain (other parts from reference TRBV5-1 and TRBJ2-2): KAGVTQTPRYLIKTRGQQVTLSCSPISGHRSVSWYQQTPGQGLQFLFEYFSETQRNKGNFPGRFSGRQFSNSRSEMNVSTLELGDSALYLCASSLQGQNTGELFFGEGSRLTVL.

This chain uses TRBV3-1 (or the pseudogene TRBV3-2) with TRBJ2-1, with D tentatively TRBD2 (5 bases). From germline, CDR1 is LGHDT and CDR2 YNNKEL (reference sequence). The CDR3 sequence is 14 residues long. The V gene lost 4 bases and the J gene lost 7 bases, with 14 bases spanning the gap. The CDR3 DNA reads TGTGCCAGCAGCCCCGACGGTCGAGGGAATGAGCAGTTCTTC. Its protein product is CASSPDGRGNEQFF.

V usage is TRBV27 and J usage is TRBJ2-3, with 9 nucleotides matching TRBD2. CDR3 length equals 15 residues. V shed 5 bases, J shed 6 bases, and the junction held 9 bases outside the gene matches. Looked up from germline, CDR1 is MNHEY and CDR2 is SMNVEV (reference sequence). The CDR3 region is CASSPWTSAGDTQYF. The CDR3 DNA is TGTGCCAGCAGTCCCTGGACTAGCGCGGGGGATACGCAGTATTTT.

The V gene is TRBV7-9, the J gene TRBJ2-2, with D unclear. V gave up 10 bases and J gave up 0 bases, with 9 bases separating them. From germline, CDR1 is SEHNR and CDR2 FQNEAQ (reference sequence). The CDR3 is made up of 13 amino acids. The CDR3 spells CAIPPTNTGELFF. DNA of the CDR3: TGTGCCATCCCCCCCACGAACACCGGGGAGCTGTTTTTT. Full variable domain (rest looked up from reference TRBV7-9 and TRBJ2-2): DTGVSQNPRHKITKRGQNVTFRCDPISEHNRLYWYRQTLGQGPEFLTYFQNEAQLEKSRLLSDRFSAERPKGSFSTLEIQRTEQGDSAMYLCAIPPTNTGELFFGEGSRLTVL.

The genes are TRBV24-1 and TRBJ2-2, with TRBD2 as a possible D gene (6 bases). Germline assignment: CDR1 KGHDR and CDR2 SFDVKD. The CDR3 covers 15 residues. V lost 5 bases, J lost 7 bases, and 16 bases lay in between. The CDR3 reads CATSARDLGGGELFF. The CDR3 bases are TGTGCCACCAGTGCTAGGGACCTCGGGGGCGGGGAGCTGTTTTTT.

In DNA, the CDR3 is TGTGCCAGTAGTATAGAACCCGGGACAGGGGGATTAATCTATGGCTACACCTTC. As protein: CASSIEPGTGGLIYGYTF. The chain recombines TRBV19 with TRBJ1-2; 11 nucleotides match TRBD1. Trimming took 0 bases from V and 4 from J; bases not matched to a gene: 10. From germline, CDR1 is LNHDA and CDR2 SQIVND (reference sequence). The CDR3 spans 18 residues.

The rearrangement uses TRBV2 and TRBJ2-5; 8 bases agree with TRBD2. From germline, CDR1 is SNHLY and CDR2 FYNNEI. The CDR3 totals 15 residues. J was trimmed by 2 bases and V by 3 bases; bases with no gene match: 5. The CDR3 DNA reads TGTGCCAGCAGTGATTGGCGGGGGGTGCAAGAGACCCAGTACTTC. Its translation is CASSDWRGVQETQYF. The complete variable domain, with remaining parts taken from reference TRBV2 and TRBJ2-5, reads EPEVTQTPSHQVTQMGQEVILRCVPISNHLYFYWYRQILGQKVEFLVSFYNNEISEKSEIFDDQFSVERPDGSNFTLKIRSTKLEDSAMYFCASSDWRGVQETQYFGPGTRLLVL.

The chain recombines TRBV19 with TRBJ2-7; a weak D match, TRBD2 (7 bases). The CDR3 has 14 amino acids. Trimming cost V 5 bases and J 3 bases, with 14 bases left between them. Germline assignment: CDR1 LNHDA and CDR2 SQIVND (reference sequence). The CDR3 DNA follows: TGTGCCAGTAGTTACAGGGAGGGGTTCTACGAGCAGTACTTC. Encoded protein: CASSYREGFYEQYF.

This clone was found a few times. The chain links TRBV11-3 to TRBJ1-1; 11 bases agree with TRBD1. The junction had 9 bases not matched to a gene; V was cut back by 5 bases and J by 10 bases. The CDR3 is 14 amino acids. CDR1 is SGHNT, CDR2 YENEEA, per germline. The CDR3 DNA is TGTGCCAGCAGCCGTGGACAGGGGGCTCTGCGAGCTTTCTTT. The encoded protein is CASSRGQGALRAFF.

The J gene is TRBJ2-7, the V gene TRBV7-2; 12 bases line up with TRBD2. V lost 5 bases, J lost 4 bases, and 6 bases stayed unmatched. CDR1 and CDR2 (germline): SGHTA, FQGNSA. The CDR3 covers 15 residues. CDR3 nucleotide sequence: TGTGCCAGCAGCGTCACTAGCGGGGGGATTTACGAGCAGTACTTC. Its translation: CASSVTSGGIYEQYF.

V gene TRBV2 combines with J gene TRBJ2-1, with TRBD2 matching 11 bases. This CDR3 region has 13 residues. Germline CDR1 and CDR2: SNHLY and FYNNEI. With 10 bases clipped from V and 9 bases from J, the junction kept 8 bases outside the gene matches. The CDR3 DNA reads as TGTGCCACCAGACTAGCGGGATTCGGTGAGCAGTTCTTC. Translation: CATRLAGFGEQFF.

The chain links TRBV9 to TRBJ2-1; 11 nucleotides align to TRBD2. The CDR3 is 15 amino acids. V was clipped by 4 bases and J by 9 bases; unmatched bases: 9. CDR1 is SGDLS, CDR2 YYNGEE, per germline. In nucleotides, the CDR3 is TGTGCCAGCAGCCCGGATAGCGGGGGGGCTGGTGAGCAGTTCTTC. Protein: CASSPDSGGAGEQFF.

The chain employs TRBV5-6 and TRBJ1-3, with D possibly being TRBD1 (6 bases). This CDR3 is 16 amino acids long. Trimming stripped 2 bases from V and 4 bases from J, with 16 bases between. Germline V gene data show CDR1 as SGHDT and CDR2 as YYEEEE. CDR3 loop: CASSFTSGAPGNTIYF. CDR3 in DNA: TGTGCCAGCAGCTTTACTTCAGGGGCCCCCGGAAACACCATATATTTT.

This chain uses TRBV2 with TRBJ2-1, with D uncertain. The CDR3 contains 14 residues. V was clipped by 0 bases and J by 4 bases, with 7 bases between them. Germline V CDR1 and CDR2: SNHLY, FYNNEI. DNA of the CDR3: TGTGCCAGCAGTGAAGCATCCAGTTACAATGAGCAGTTCTTC. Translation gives CASSEASSYNEQFF.

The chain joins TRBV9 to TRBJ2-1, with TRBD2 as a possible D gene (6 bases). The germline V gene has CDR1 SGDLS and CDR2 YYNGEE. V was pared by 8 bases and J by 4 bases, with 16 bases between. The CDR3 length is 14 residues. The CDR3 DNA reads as TGTGCCAGGACCCGGGACTTCCAATACAATGAGCAGTTCTTC. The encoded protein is CARTRDFQYNEQFF.

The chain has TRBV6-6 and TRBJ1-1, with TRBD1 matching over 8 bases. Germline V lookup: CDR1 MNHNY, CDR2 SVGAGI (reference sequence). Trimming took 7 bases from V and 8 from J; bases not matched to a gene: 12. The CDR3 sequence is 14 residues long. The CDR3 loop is CASTQLGRQGEAFF. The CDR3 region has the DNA TGTGCCAGCACCCAGCTAGGGAGACAGGGGGAAGCTTTCTTT.

CDR3 in DNA: TGTGCCAGCAGTTCGGACAGAATCTATGGCTACACCTTC. It yields the protein CASSSDRIYGYTF. The chain employs TRBV7-2 and TRBJ1-2, with a possible D match to TRBD1 (6 bases). V lost 6 bases, J lost 4 bases, and 12 bases lay in between. The CDR3 runs 13 residues. Germline lookup yields CDR1 SGHTA and CDR2 FQGNSA.

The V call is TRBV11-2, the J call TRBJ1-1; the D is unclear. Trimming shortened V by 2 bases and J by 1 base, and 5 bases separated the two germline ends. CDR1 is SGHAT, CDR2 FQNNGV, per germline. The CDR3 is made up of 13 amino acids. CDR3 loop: CASSLRENTEAFF. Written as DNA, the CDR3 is TGTGCCAGCAGCTTACGCGAGAACACTGAAGCTTTCTTT.

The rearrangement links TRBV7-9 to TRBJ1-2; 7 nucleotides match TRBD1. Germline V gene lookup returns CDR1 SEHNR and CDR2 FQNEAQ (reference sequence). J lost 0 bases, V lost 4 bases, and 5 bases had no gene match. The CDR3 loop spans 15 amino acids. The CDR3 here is CASSSDRETNYGYTF. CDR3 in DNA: TGTGCCAGCAGCTCAGACAGGGAGACTAACTATGGCTACACCTTC. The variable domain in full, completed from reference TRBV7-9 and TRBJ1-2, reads DTGVSQNPRHKITKRGQNVTFRCDPISEHNRLYWYRQTLGQGPEFLTYFQNEAQLEKSRLLSDRFSAERPKGSFSTLEIQRTEQGDSAMYLCASSSDRETNYGYTFGSGTRLTVV.

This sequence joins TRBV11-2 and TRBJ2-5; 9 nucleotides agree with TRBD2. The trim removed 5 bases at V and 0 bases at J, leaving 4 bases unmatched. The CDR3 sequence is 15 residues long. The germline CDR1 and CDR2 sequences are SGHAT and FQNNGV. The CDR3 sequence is CASSVTSGHQETQYF. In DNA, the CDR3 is TGTGCCAGCAGCGTGACTAGCGGACACCAAGAGACCCAGTACTTC.

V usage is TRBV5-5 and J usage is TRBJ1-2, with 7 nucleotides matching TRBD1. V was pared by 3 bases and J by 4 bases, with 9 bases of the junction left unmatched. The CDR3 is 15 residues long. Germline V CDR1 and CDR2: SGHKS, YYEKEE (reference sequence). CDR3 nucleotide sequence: TGTGCCAGCAGCTATGCCGGACAGGCGATCTATGGCTACACCTTC. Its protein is CASSYAGQAIYGYTF.

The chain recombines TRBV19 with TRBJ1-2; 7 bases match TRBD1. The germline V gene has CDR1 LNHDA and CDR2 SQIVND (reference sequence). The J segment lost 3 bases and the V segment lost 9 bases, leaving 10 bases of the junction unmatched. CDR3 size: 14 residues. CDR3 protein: CASSEQGFDYGYTF. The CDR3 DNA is TGTGCCAGCTCAGAACAGGGGTTTGACTATGGCTACACCTTC.

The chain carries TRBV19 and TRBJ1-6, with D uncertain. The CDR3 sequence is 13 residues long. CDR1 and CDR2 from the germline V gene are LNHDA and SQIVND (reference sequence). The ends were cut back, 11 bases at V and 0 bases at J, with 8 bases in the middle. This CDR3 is CACRSSYNSPLHF. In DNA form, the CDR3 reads TGTGCCTGCCGGAGCTCCTATAATTCACCCCTCCACTTT.

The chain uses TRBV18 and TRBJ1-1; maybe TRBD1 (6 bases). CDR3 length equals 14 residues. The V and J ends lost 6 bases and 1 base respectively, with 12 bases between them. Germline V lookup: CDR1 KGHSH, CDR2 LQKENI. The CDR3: CASSHREGNTEAFF. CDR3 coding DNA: TGTGCCAGCTCGCACAGGGAGGGGAACACTGAAGCTTTCTTT.

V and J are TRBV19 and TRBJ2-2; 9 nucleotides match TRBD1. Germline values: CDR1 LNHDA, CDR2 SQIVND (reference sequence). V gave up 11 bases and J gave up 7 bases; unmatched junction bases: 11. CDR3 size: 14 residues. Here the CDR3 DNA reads TGTGCCTCATCACAGGGGGCGAGGGGCGGGGAGCTGTTTTTT. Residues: CASSQGARGGELFF.